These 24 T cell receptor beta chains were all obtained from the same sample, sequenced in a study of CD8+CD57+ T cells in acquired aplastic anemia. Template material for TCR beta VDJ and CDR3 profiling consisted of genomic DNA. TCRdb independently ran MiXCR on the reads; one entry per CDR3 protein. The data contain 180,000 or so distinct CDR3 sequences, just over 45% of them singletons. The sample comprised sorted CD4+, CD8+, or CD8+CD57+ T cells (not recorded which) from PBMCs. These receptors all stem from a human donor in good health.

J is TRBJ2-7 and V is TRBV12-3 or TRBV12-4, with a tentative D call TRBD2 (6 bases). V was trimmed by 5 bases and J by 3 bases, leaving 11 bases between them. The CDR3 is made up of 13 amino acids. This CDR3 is CASSLWRVYEQYF. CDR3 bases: TGTGCCAGCAGTCTTTGGAGGGTCTACGAGCAGTACTTC.

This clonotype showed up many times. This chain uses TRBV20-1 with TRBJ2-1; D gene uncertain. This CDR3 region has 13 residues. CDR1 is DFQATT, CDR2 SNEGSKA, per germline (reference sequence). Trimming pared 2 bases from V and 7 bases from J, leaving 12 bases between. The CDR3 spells CSARPPGMNEQFF. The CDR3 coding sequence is TGCAGTGCTAGACCACCGGGTATGAATGAGCAGTTCTTC.

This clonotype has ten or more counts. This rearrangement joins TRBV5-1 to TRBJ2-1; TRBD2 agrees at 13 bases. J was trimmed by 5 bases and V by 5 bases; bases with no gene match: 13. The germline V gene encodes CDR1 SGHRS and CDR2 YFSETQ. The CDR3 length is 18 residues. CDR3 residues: CASRFGLAGVKADNEQFF. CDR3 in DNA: TGCGCCAGCAGGTTCGGACTAGCGGGAGTCAAGGCCGACAATGAGCAGTTCTTC.

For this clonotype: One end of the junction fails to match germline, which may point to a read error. CDR3 amino acids: CASSSNLGSSPLHF. CDR3 bases: TGTGCCAGCAGTTCTAATTTGGGTAGTTCACCCCTCCACTTT. The rearrangement links TRBV24-1 to TRBJ1-6, with no clear D. Germline V gene sequence: CDR1 KGHDR, CDR2 SFDVKD. The CDR3 covers 14 residues.

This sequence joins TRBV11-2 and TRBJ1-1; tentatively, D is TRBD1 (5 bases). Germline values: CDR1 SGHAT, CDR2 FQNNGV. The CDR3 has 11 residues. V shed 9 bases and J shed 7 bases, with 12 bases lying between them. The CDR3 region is CASRGAGEAFF. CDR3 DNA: TGTGCCAGTCGGGGCGCCGGTGAAGCTTTCTTT.

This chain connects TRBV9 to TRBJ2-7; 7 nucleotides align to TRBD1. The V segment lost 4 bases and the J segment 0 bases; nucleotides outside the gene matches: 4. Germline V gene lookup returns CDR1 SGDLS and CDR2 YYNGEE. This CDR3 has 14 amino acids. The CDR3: CASSPGQSSYEQYF. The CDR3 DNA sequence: TGTGCCAGCAGCCCGGGACAGAGCTCCTACGAGCAGTACTTC. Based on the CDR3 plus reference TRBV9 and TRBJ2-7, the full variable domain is DSGVTQTPKHLITATGQRVTLRCSPRSGDLSVYWYQQSLDQGLQFLIQYYNGEERAKGNILERFSAQQFPDLHSELNLSSLELGDSALYFCASSPGQSSYEQYFGPGTRLTVT.

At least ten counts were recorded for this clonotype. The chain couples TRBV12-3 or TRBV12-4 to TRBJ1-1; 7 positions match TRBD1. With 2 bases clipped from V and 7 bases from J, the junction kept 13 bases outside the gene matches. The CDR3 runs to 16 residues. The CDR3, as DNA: TGTGCCAGCAGTTTACGGGGGACAGCCACGAGGGGTGAAGCTTTCTTT. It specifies CASSLRGTATRGEAFF.

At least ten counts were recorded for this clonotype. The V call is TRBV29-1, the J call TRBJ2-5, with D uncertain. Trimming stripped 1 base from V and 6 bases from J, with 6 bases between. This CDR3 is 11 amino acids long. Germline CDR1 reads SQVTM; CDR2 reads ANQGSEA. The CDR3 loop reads CSVEVGQTQYF. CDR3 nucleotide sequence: TGCAGCGTTGAAGTTGGACAGACCCAGTACTTC.

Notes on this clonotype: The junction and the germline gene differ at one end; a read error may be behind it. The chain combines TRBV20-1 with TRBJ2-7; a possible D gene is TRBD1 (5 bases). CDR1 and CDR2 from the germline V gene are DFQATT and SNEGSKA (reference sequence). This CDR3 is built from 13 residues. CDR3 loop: CSAKAGQFYEQYF. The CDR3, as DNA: TGCAGTGCTAAGGCAGGGCAGTTCTACGAGCAGTACTTT.

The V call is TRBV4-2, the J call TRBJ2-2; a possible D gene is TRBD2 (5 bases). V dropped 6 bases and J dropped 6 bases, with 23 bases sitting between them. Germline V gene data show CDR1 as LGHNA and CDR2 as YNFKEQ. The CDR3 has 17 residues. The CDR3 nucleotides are TGTGCCAGCAGACGTGCCGACGGACTGGGCGTAGCCGGGGAGCTGTTTTTT. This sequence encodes CASRRADGLGVAGELFF.

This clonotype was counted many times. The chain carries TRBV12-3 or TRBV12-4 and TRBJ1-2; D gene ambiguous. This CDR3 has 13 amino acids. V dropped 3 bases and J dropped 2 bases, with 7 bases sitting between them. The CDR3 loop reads CASSLNGNYGYTF. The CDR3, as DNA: TGTGCCAGCAGTTTGAACGGGAACTATGGCTACACCTTC.

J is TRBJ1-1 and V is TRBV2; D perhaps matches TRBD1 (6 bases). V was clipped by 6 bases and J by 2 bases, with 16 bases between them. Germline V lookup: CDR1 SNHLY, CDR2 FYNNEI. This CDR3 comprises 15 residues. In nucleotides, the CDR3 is TGTGCCAGCAGAGAAACAACAGGGCGCAACACTGAAGCTTTCTTT. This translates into CASRETTGRNTEAFF.

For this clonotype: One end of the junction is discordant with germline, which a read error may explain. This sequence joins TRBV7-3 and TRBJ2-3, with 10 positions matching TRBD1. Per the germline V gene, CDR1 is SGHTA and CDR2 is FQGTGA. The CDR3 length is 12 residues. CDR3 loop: CASSGSTGGPHF. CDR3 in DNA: TGTGCCAGCAGCGGATCGACAGGGGGCCCACATTTT.

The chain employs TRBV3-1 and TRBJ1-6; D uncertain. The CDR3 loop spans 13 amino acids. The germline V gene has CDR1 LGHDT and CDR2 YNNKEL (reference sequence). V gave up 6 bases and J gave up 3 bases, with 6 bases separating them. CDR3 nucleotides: TGTGCCAGCAGTACACACTATAATTCACCCCTCCACTTT. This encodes CASSTHYNSPLHF.

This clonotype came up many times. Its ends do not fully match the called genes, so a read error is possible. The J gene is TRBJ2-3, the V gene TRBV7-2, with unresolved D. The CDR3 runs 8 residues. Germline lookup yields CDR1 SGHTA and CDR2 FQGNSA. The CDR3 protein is CASSLGHF. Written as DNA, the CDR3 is TGTGCCAGCAGCTTAGGACATTTT.

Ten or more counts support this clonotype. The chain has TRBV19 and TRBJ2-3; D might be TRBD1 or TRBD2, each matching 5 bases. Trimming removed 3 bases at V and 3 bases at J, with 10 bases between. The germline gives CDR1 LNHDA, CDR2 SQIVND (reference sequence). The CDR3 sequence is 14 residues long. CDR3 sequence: CASSMGGGTDTQYF. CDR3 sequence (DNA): TGTGCCAGTAGTATGGGTGGGGGAACAGATACGCAGTATTTT.

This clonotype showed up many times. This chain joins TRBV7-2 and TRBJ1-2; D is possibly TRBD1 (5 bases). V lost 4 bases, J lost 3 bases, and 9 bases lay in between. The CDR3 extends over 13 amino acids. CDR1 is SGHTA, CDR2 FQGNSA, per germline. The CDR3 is CASSSGRHYGYTF. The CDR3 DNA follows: TGTGCCAGCAGCTCAGGGCGGCACTATGGCTACACCTTC.

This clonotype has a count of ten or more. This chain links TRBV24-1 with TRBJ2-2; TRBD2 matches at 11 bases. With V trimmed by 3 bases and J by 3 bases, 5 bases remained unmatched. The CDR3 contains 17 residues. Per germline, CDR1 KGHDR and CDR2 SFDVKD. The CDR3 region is CATSDISGRAHTGELFF. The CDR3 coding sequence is TGTGCCACCAGTGATATTAGCGGGAGGGCGCACACCGGGGAGCTGTTTTTT.

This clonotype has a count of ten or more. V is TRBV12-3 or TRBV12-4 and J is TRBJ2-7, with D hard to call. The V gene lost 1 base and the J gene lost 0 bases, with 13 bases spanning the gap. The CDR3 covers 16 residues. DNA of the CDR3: TGTGCCAGCAGTTTAGGATGGGCGGCAAGCTCCTACGAGCAGTACTTC. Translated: CASSLGWAASSYEQYF.

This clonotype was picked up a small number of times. In nucleotides, the CDR3 is TGTGCCAGCAGCTCAAGGGCGCTAGCGGGATGGGTACAAGGGCAGTTCTTC. Translated: CASSSRALAGWVQGQFF. The J gene is TRBJ2-1, the V gene TRBV7-3, with 9 bases matching TRBD2. The CDR3 is made up of 17 amino acids. Germline loops: CDR1 SGHTA, CDR2 FQGTGA. The J segment lost 12 bases and the V segment lost 4 bases, leaving 19 bases of the junction unmatched.

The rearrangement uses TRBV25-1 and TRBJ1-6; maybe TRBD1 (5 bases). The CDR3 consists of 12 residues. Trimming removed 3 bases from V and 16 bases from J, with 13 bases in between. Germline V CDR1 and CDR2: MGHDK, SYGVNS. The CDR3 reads CASSEGWGKLHF. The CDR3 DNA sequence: TGTGCCAGCAGTGAGGGTTGGGGGAAACTCCACTTT. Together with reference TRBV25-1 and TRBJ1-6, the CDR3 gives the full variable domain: EADIYQTPRYLVIGTGKKITLECSQTMGHDKMYWYQQDPGMELHLIHYSYGVNSTEKGDLSSESTVSRIRTEHFPLTLESARPSHTSQYLCASSEGWGKLHFGNGTRLTVT.

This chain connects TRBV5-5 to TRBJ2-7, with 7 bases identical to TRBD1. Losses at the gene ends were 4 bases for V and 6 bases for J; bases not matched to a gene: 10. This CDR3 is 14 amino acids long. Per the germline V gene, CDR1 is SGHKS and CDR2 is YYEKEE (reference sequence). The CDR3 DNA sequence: TGTGCCAGCAGCGTTGTAGGGACAGTAGGCGAGCAGTACTTC. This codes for CASSVVGTVGEQYF.

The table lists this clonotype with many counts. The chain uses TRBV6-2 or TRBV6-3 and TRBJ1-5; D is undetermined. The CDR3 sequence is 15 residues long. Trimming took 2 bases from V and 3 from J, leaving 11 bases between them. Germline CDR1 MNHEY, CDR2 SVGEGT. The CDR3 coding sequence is TGTGCCAGCAGTTACGATGCGGGATACAATCAGCCCCAGCATTTT. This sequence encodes CASSYDAGYNQPQHF.

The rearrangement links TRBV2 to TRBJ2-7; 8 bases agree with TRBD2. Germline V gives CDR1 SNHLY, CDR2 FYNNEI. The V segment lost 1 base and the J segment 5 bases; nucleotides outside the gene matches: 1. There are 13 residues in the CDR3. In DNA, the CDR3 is TGTGCCAGCAGTGAAGGTAGCGGGAACGAGCAGTACTTC. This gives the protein CASSEGSGNEQYF.